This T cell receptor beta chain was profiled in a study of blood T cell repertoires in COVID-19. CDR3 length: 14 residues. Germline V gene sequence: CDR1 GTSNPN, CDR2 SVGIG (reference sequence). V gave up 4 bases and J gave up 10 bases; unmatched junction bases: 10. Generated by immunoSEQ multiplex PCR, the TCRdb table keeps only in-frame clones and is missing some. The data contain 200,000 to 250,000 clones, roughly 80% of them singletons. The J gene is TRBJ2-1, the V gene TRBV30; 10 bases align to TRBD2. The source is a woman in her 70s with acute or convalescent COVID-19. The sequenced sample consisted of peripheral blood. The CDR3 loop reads CAWTSGTSASEQFF. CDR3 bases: TGTGCCTGGACTTCCGGGACTAGCGCGTCGGAGCAGTTCTTC.